The following is a T cell receptor beta chain sequence with its context. Its specificity is not known. The CDR3 sequence is 15 residues long. Germline V CDR1 and CDR2: ENHRY, SYGVKD. The J segment lost 1 base and the V segment lost 7 bases, leaving 8 bases of the junction unmatched. The data were obtained in a study of cytomegalovirus exposure and HLA in healthy donors. Whole-study findings and limits: Based on reports, TCR beta sequences accurately predicted HLA-A and HLA-B alleles for most subjects. Likely technical artifact: a cluster of highly shared sequence variants.

The PCR ran on 60 Vbeta and 13 Jbeta primers. TCRdb's table, derived via immunoSEQ multiplex PCR, lists solely in-frame clones and lacks some. The sample yields approximately 190,000 clones, over 65% seen once. J is TRBJ2-5 and V is TRBV10-3, with 8 bases lining up with TRBD1. This TCR was recovered from a woman between 50 and 59 years old in good health and CMV-seropositive. The sequenced material came from PBMCs. This CDR3 reads CAIKTGTGGQETQYF. The CDR3 nucleotides read TGTGCCATCAAAACCGGGACAGGAGGCCAAGAGACCCAGTACTTC.